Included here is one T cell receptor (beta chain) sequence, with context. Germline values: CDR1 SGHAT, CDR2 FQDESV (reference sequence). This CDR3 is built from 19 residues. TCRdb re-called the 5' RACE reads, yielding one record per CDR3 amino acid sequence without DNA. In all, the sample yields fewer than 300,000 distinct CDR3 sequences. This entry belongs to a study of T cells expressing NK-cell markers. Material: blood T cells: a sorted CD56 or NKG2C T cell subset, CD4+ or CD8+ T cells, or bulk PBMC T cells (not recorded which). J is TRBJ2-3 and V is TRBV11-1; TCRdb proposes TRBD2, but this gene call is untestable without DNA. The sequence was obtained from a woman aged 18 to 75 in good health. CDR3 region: CASSLSFIWRDQSGDTQYF.